Shown below are 31 T cell receptor beta chains from a single sample sequenced in a study of identical twins. TCRdb processed the 5' RACE reads anew with MiXCR; each CDR3 protein has one entry. The sample has 240,000 or so distinct CDR3 sequences; under 12% are singletons. Material for sequencing was memory T cells sorted from blood. These receptors were collected from a man aged 50 to 60 in good health.

The sample holds many counts of this clonotype. This rearrangement joins TRBV18 to TRBJ2-5; no firm D call. The CDR3 has 13 residues. V was pared by 3 bases and J by 3 bases, with 8 bases between. CDR1 and CDR2 (germline): KGHSH, LQKENI. CDR3 sequence: CASSPVQKETQYF. The CDR3 nucleotides read TGTGCCAGCTCACCTGTCCAGAAAGAGACCCAGTACTTC.

This chain links TRBV6-2 or TRBV6-3 with TRBJ2-1; possible D gene TRBD1, 6 bases. V was shortened by 3 bases and J by 3 bases, with 12 bases between the two germline ends. Germline CDR1 is MNHEY and CDR2 is SVGEGT. The CDR3 consists of 15 residues. The CDR3 DNA sequence: TGTGCCAGCAGTTATTTACAGGGAAACTACAATGAGCAGTTCTTC. Translation: CASSYLQGNYNEQFF.

This clonotype has a handful of counts. The chain is built from TRBV29-1 and TRBJ2-3, with unresolved D. Germline CDR1 is SQVTM and CDR2 is ANQGSEA. V gave up 8 bases and J gave up 1 base, with 7 bases separating them. CDR3 length: 11 residues. The CDR3 coding sequence is TGCAGCTGGGCACGCACAGATACGCAGTATTTT. It specifies CSWARTDTQYF.

This clonotype was counted between two and nine times. V is TRBV7-9 and J is TRBJ2-1; D could derive from TRBD1 or TRBD2 (5 bases each). Trimming cost V 5 bases and J 8 bases, with 19 bases left between them. CDR3 size: 15 residues. CDR1 is SEHNR, CDR2 FQNEAQ, per germline (reference sequence). The DNA of the CDR3 is TGTGCCAGCAGCCGTACGTGGGACGGAGTTGATGAGCAGTTCTTC. It yields the protein CASSRTWDGVDEQFF.

This clonotype appeared a few times. The chain uses TRBV27 and TRBJ1-1, with no clear D. The CDR3 spans 11 residues. Trimming took 5 bases from V and 8 from J, leaving 9 bases between them. Germline V gives CDR1 MNHEY, CDR2 SMNVEV (reference sequence). In DNA form, the CDR3 reads TGTGCCAGCAGTCAGGCGGAGGAAGCTTTCTTT. It translates to CASSQAEEAFF.

This clonotype was seen ten or more times. V gene TRBV7-8 combines with J gene TRBJ2-7, with a weak D call TRBD1 (5 bases). Germline V lookup: CDR1 SGHVS, CDR2 FQNEAQ. Trimming took 4 bases from V and 2 from J, leaving 12 bases between them. The CDR3 loop spans 14 amino acids. CDR3 region: CASSSLRGTYEQYF. As DNA, the CDR3 is TGTGCCAGCAGCTCCTTAAGGGGAACCTACGAGCAGTACTTC.

Ten or more counts support this clonotype. The chain links TRBV5-1 to TRBJ2-2; TRBD1 is a possible D gene (5 bases). Germline V gene sequence: CDR1 SGHRS, CDR2 YFSETQ. Between the trimmed V and J ends, which lost 2 bases and 4 bases, there was a span of 9 bases. This CDR3 comprises 14 residues. The CDR3 DNA reads as TGCGCCAGCAGCTTAAGGGGCCCCACCGGGGAGCTGTTTTTT. As protein: CASSLRGPTGELFF. Full variable domain (missing parts from reference TRBV5-1 and TRBJ2-2): KAGVTQTPRYLIKTRGQQVTLSCSPISGHRSVSWYQQTPGQGLQFLFEYFSETQRNKGNFPGRFSGRQFSNSRSEMNVSTLELGDSALYLCASSLRGPTGELFFGEGSRLTVL.

This clonotype was counted a single time. The V gene is TRBV6-1, the J gene TRBJ2-5, with D perhaps being TRBD1 or TRBD2 (5 bases each). Per germline, CDR1 MNHNS and CDR2 SASEGT. The CDR3 extends over 14 amino acids. Trimming pared 8 bases from V and 1 base from J, leaving 14 bases between. The CDR3 DNA is TGTGCCAGCGGCTCAGGGAGATTCCAAGAGACCCAGTACTTC. Residues: CASGSGRFQETQYF.

The CDR3 spells CSATTNTGGYEQFF. The CDR3 DNA is TGCAGTGCTACCACGAATACAGGGGGGTATGAGCAGTTCTTC. The chain joins TRBV20-1 to TRBJ2-1; 8 bases are a match to TRBD1. The V gene's germline CDR1 is DFQATT and CDR2 SNEGSKA (reference sequence). V gave up 4 bases and J gave up 8 bases; unmatched junction bases: 10. The CDR3 extends over 14 amino acids.

The chain couples TRBV4-2 to TRBJ1-2; tentative D call: TRBD1 (5 bases). CDR1 and CDR2 from the germline V gene are LGHNA and YNFKEQ. The CDR3 is made up of 16 amino acids. Trimming cost V 1 base and J 2 bases, with 14 bases left between them. The CDR3 nucleotides read TGTGCCAGCAGCCAAGTACTTCAGGCAGGGAACTATGGCTACACCTTC. As protein: CASSQVLQAGNYGYTF.

The V and J genes are TRBV15 and TRBJ1-2; 7 bases line up with TRBD1. Losses at the gene ends were 4 bases for V and 7 bases for J; bases not matched to a gene: 9. CDR1 LNHNV and CDR2 YYDKDF come from the germline V gene (reference sequence). The CDR3 contains 14 residues. The CDR3 DNA sequence: TGTGCCACCAGCAAAGACAGGGAGTTGAGTGGCTACACCTTC. It yields the protein CATSKDRELSGYTF.

This clonotype was recorded many times. The genes are TRBV2 and TRBJ2-7; 11 positions agree with TRBD1. J lost 1 base, V lost 6 bases, and 5 bases had no gene match. The CDR3 is 15 residues long. CDR1 is SNHLY, CDR2 FYNNEI, per germline. This CDR3 reads CASSAGTGGSYEQYF. CDR3 sequence (DNA): TGTGCCAGCAGCGCCGGGACAGGGGGTTCCTACGAGCAGTACTTC.

This clonotype was seen more than once but under ten times. J is TRBJ2-2 and V is TRBV12-3 or TRBV12-4; 7 positions agree with TRBD1. J lost 6 bases, V lost 6 bases, and 10 bases had no gene match. This CDR3 is built from 15 residues. CDR3 sequence reads: CASRPPPTGAGELFF. As DNA, the CDR3 is TGTGCCAGCAGACCACCTCCAACAGGGGCCGGGGAGCTGTTTTTT.

The rearrangement joins TRBV11-2 to TRBJ2-1; weak D call: TRBD2 (5 bases). With 3 bases removed from V and 12 bases from J, the gap between germline ends came to 18 bases. This CDR3 comprises 14 residues. CDR1 and CDR2 from the germline V gene are SGHAT and FQNNGV. The CDR3 DNA sequence: TGTGCCAGCAGCTTGTATCAGGAATCTCGGGGGCAGTTCTTC. Translated, it gives CASSLYQESRGQFF.

Ten or more counts support this clonotype. The chain couples TRBV6-2 or TRBV6-3 to TRBJ1-1; tentative D call: TRBD1 (6 bases). Germline CDR1 reads MNHEY; CDR2 reads SVGEGT. This CDR3 has 11 residues. The V end lost 5 bases, the J end lost 7 bases, and 8 bases lay between the germline ends. CDR3 in amino acids: CASSQGSEAFF. As DNA, the CDR3 is TGTGCCAGCAGTCAGGGGAGTGAAGCTTTCTTT.

This chain links TRBV7-2 with TRBJ2-5; no firm D call. CDR3 size: 12 residues. V lost 5 bases and J 5 bases, leaving 9 bases between the germline ends. Germline V lookup: CDR1 SGHTA, CDR2 FQGNSA. CDR3 amino acids: CASSLYRETQYF. The DNA of the CDR3 is TGTGCCAGCAGCCTGTATAGGGAGACCCAGTACTTC. The whole variable domain, remainder taken from reference TRBV7-2 and TRBJ2-5, is GAGVSQSPSNKVTEKGKDVELRCDPISGHTALYWYRQSLGQGLEFLIYFQGNSAPDKSGLPSDRFSAERTGGSVSTLTIQRTQQEDSAVYLCASSLYRETQYFGPGTRLLVL.

There are a few counts of this clonotype. The gene calls are TRBV6-1 and TRBJ2-7; TRBD2 agrees at 8 bases. In germline, CDR1 is MNHNS, CDR2 SASEGT. The CDR3 extends over 15 amino acids. The V gene end was trimmed by 6 bases and the J gene end by 2 bases; junction bases not matched to a gene: 9. CDR3 protein: CASRGLAGQPYEQYF. The CDR3 DNA reads TGTGCCAGCAGGGGCCTAGCGGGCCAGCCCTACGAGCAGTACTTC.

This clonotype was seen many times. J is TRBJ1-3 and V is TRBV4-3; 10 bases are shared with TRBD1. Losses at the gene ends were 0 bases for V and 3 bases for J; bases not matched to a gene: 2. Germline-derived CDR1 and CDR2 are LGHNA and YSLEER. CDR3 length: 16 residues. Here the CDR3 DNA reads TGCGCCAGCAGCCAAGACGGACAGGGGGTTGGAAACACCATATATTTT. Its translation is CASSQDGQGVGNTIYF.

This clonotype was observed many times. The V and J genes are TRBV11-2 and TRBJ2-7; no clear D gene. Trimming removed 5 bases from V and 2 bases from J, with 16 bases in between. This CDR3 has 15 residues. Germline CDR1 is SGHAT and CDR2 is FQNNGV. The CDR3 is CASSRTDGSPYEQYF. In DNA, the CDR3 is TGTGCCAGCAGCCGGACGGACGGGTCGCCCTACGAGCAGTACTTC.

This clonotype was counted at least ten times. This CDR3 is CASTKRGSGELFF. The CDR3 DNA sequence: TGTGCCAGCACTAAAAGGGGGAGCGGGGAGCTGTTTTTT. This chain connects TRBV12-3 or TRBV12-4 to TRBJ2-2; the D gene is possibly TRBD1 (6 bases). The V end lost 7 bases, the J end lost 7 bases, and 13 bases lay between the germline ends. The CDR3 is 13 amino acids.

This clonotype showed up just once. The V gene is TRBV6-2 or TRBV6-3, the J gene TRBJ2-6, with D unclear. The germline V gene has CDR1 MNHEY and CDR2 SVGEGT. The V end lost 2 bases, the J end lost 0 bases, and 5 bases lay between the germline ends. The CDR3 covers 15 residues. CDR3 sequence: CASSYGRSGANVLTF. The CDR3 DNA sequence: TGTGCCAGCAGTTACGGGCGCTCTGGGGCCAACGTCCTGACTTTC.

This clonotype was detected ten times or more. The chain couples TRBV12-3 or TRBV12-4 to TRBJ2-3; 7 bases match TRBD1. This CDR3 has 16 amino acids. V was pared by 6 bases and J by 1 base, with 10 bases of the junction left unmatched. CDR3 in DNA: TGTGCCAGCAGCAACCGGGTAGGGGGCCGCACAGATACGCAGTATTTT. This gives the protein CASSNRVGGRTDTQYF.

The rearrangement links TRBV15 to TRBJ2-1; 9 bases map to TRBD2. The germline V gene encodes CDR1 LNHNV and CDR2 YYDKDF (reference sequence). V lost 1 base to trimming and J lost 7 bases; unmatched junction nucleotides: 5. The CDR3 runs to 15 residues. CDR3 sequence: CATSRGLAEGNEQFF. The CDR3 coding sequence is TGTGCCACCAGCAGAGGACTAGCGGAGGGGAATGAGCAGTTCTTC.

This clonotype has a handful of counts. The chain has TRBV4-3 and TRBJ2-1; the match to TRBD2 covers 7 bases. CDR1 is LGHNA, CDR2 YSLEER, per germline. V trimming: 4 bases; J trimming: 0 bases; junction bases outside the gene matches: 3. This CDR3 is built from 15 residues. The CDR3 sequence is CASSPLADSYNEQFF. As DNA, the CDR3 is TGCGCCAGCAGCCCGCTAGCGGACTCCTACAATGAGCAGTTCTTC.

This clonotype has a handful of counts. The rearrangement uses TRBV6-2 or TRBV6-3 and TRBJ1-5; D possibly corresponds to TRBD1 (5 bases). CDR1 and CDR2 (germline): MNHEY, SVGEGT. The CDR3 covers 18 residues. Deletions cut 5 bases from V and 1 base from J, with 21 bases between. The CDR3 DNA sequence: TGTGCCAGCAGTACTCCTATGGGGGGAAGAAGAAGCAATCAGCCCCAGCATTTT. Encoded protein: CASSTPMGGRRSNQPQHF.

This clonotype was seen only once. A read error may explain this, as a much larger clone is one base away. The rearrangement uses TRBV29-1 and TRBJ2-1; TRBD1 matches 7 bases. The CDR3 has 12 amino acids. Germline V lookup: CDR1 SQVTM, CDR2 ANQGSEA. The CDR3 bases are TGCAGCGTTGTCAAGGGGGCGAATGAGCGGTTCTTC. It yields the protein CSVVKGANERFF.

This clonotype was observed a handful of times. The chain uses TRBV27 and TRBJ2-3, with 7 positions matching TRBD2. This CDR3 region has 15 residues. Germline V gives CDR1 MNHEY, CDR2 SMNVEV (reference sequence). V dropped 2 bases and J dropped 2; count of bases not matched to a gene: 4. CDR3 sequence reads: CASSLGLGYTDTQYF. Written as DNA, the CDR3 is TGTGCCAGCAGTTTAGGACTAGGCTACACAGATACGCAGTATTTT.

The chain combines TRBV12-3 or TRBV12-4 with TRBJ1-4, with D possibly being TRBD1 (5 bases). V was pared by 6 bases and J by 7 bases, with 21 bases between. The CDR3 consists of 16 residues. CDR3 residues: CASSPMIQGFSEKLFF. CDR3 DNA sequence: TGTGCCAGCAGCCCCATGATTCAGGGATTCAGTGAAAAACTGTTTTTT.

This rearrangement joins TRBV7-2 to TRBJ1-2, with 9 positions matching TRBD1. Germline V gene lookup returns CDR1 SGHTA and CDR2 FQGNSA. J was trimmed by 8 bases and V by 5 bases; bases with no gene match: 6. This CDR3 contains 13 residues. CDR3 amino acids: CASSTGQGGGYTF. CDR3 bases: TGTGCCAGCAGCACGGGACAGGGTGGAGGCTACACCTTC.

This clonotype has at least ten counts. This chain joins TRBV4-3 and TRBJ2-3; D remains ambiguous. Germline assignment: CDR1 LGHNA and CDR2 YSLEER. V gave up 4 bases and J gave up 2 bases, with 16 bases separating them. This CDR3 is built from 16 residues. This CDR3 is CASSLTPARDTDTQYF. Here the CDR3 DNA reads TGCGCCAGCAGCCTTACTCCAGCGAGAGACACAGATACGCAGTATTTT.

The V gene is TRBV20-1, the J gene TRBJ2-1; TRBD2 agrees at 7 bases. The CDR3 covers 14 residues. Germline values: CDR1 DFQATT, CDR2 SNEGSKA (reference sequence). V lost 4 bases and J lost 3; bases outside the gene matches: 6. The CDR3 loop reads CSAKGLGYYNEQFF. DNA for the CDR3: TGCAGTGCTAAAGGACTAGGATACTACAATGAGCAGTTCTTC.